The entry below gives a single TCR beta chain sequence along with its context. What it recognizes is unknown. Trimming took off 3 bases at V and 5 bases at J, with 8 bases between the two ends. Germline-derived CDR1 and CDR2 are SQVTM and ANQGSEA. CDR3 length: 12 residues. This sample is drawn from a study of response to subunit inactivated influenza vaccine. Overall study findings and caveats: Authors proposed each seasonal influenza vaccination draws in few new T cells.

TCRdb called the RT-PCR reads again in MiXCR, with one record for every CDR3 protein. The data hold hundreds of thousands of distinct CDR3 sequences, with roughly 23% observed a single time. The sequencing here drew on CD4+ T cells sorted from PBMCs, taken 5 to 6 days after vaccination. This clonotype originated in a man in his fifties or sixties who received an inactivated influenza vaccine. V is TRBV29-1 and J is TRBJ2-1; D is undetermined. CDR3 residues: CSVDTRHNEQFF. CDR3 coding DNA: TGCAGCGTTGACACCCGGCACAATGAGCAGTTCTTC.